The entry below gives a single T cell receptor (beta chain) sequence along with its context. Its antigen remains unidentified. As for treatment: approximately 9-day PBMC culture with coronavirus spike peptide pools or control peptides (ViraFEST assay). The Oncomine TCR Beta short-read assay sequenced DNA from cultured CD4+ T cells. TCRdb recomputed calls from the PCR reads with MiXCR, one row per CDR3 protein. The data show around 12,000 distinct CDR3 sequences, with about 70% seen just once and about 7.5% held by the top ten. This record belongs to a study of vaccination and CD4 T cells after COVID-19. In germline, CDR1 is DFQATT, CDR2 SNEGSKA (reference sequence). The CDR3 spans 14 residues. V lost 6 bases, J lost 10 bases, and 12 bases stayed unmatched.

The sequence was collected from a human donor who received a COVID-19 vaccine. This specimen consisted of CD4+ T cells from blood, cultured in vitro, obtained after SARS-CoV-2 vaccination. This chain uses TRBV20-1 with TRBJ1-6; 7 bases map to TRBD1. CDR3 DNA: TGCAGTGCCCTCCGACAGGGTAGGGGGTCACCCCTCCACTTT. Protein product: CSALRQGRGSPLHF.